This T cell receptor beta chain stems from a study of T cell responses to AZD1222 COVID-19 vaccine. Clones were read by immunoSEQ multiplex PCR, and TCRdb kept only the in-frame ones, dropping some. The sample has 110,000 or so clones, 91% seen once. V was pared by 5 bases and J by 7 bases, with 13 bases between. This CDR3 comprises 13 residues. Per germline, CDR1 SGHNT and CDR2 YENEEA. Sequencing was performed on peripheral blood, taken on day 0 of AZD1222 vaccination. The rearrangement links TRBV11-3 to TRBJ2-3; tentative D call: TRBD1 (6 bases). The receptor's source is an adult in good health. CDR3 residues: CASSTPGQNTQYF. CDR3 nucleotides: TGTGCCAGCAGCACACCGGGACAAAATACGCAGTATTTT. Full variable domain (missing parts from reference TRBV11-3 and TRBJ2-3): EAGVVQSPRYKIIEKKQPVAFWCNPISGHNTLYWYLQNLGQGPELLIRYENEEAVDDSQLPKDRFSAERLKGVDSTLKIQPAELGDSAVYLCASSTPGQNTQYFGPGTRLTVL.